One sample yielded the 24 T cell receptor beta chains listed below, sequenced in a study of T-cell reconstitution after alpha-beta-depleted transplantation in children. The library targeted TCRbeta and was prepared with unique molecular identifiers. A single record per CDR3 protein comes from TCRdb applying MiXCR to the PCR reads. The data contain about 110,000 distinct CDR3 sequences, around 6.4% of them singletons. This sample comprised PBMCs, mostly from graft donor cells, obtained 360 days after TCRalphabeta/CD19-depleted stem cell transplant. Source of these receptors: a male patient between 2 and 10 years old who had a stem cell transplant for acute lymphoblastic leukemia, so the T cells may come from the graft donor.

The gene calls are TRBV7-9 and TRBJ2-1; the match to TRBD2 covers 12 bases. CDR3 length: 17 residues. The J segment lost 6 bases and the V segment lost 5 bases, leaving 11 bases of the junction unmatched. Germline CDR1 reads SEHNR; CDR2 reads FQNEAQ (reference sequence). The CDR3 nucleotides are TGTGCCAGCAGCCCACGACTAGCGGGAGAGGGAGCCAATGAGCAGTTCTTC. Its translation: CASSPRLAGEGANEQFF.

The chain links TRBV27 to TRBJ2-3; 9 bases align to TRBD1. In germline, CDR1 is MNHEY, CDR2 SMNVEV (reference sequence). V trimming: 7 bases; J trimming: 8 bases; junction bases outside the gene matches: 25. The CDR3 loop spans 19 amino acids. CDR3 nucleotide sequence: TGTGCCAGCACCGTAAGACGTACAGGGGGCGCGGTCCGAGGGGTTACGCAGTATTTT. Its translation is CASTVRRTGGAVRGVTQYF.

This clonotype was picked up a small number of times. This chain links TRBV6-2 or TRBV6-3 with TRBJ2-1; 7 nucleotides line up with TRBD2. Unmatched junction bases numbered 23, after V lost 0 bases and J lost 6 bases. In germline, CDR1 is MNHEY, CDR2 SVGEGT. The CDR3 loop spans 21 amino acids. The chain's CDR3 is CASSYSAGERKIAPPSNEQFF. The CDR3 DNA sequence: TGTGCCAGCAGTTACTCTGCGGGAGAACGCAAAATTGCCCCCCCGAGCAATGAGCAGTTCTTC.

This clonotype was seen many times. This rearrangement joins TRBV28 to TRBJ2-1, with TRBD2 matching over 9 bases. V was clipped by 2 bases and J by 8 bases; unmatched bases: 10. CDR1 is MDHEN, CDR2 SYDVKM, per germline. This CDR3 region has 16 residues. The CDR3 reads CASSLGTSGRYDEQFF. CDR3 bases: TGTGCCAGCAGTTTAGGGACGAGCGGGAGGTACGATGAGCAGTTCTTC.

CDR3 nucleotide sequence: TGTGCCACCAGCAGCGTCCCCGGGACCCTCTGGGAGACCCAGTACTTC. Translating it yields CATSSVPGTLWETQYF. The chain has TRBV15 and TRBJ2-5, with D perhaps being TRBD1 or TRBD2 (5 bases each). There are 16 residues in the CDR3. V gave up 3 bases and J gave up 5 bases, with 19 bases separating them. Germline values: CDR1 LNHNV, CDR2 YYDKDF (reference sequence).

The J gene is TRBJ1-4, the V gene TRBV20-1; 7 nucleotides match TRBD1. The CDR3 extends over 12 amino acids. CDR1 and CDR2 (germline): DFQATT, SNEGSKA (reference sequence). Trimming removed 3 bases from V and 8 bases from J; junction bases left unmatched: 3. CDR3 residues: CSASQGGEKLFF. As DNA, the CDR3 is TGCAGTGCTAGCCAGGGGGGGGAAAAACTGTTTTTT.

The table lists this clonotype with many counts. The V gene is TRBV6-5, the J gene TRBJ2-2; a weak D match, TRBD1 (6 bases). The germline V gene has CDR1 MNHEY and CDR2 SVGAGI. V was pared by 6 bases and J by 0 bases, with 14 bases between. This CDR3 region has 16 residues. The CDR3 sequence is CASSRGQFANTGELFF. For the CDR3, the DNA is TGTGCCAGCAGCCGGGGACAATTCGCGAACACCGGGGAGCTGTTTTTT.

The table lists this clonotype with many counts. The rearrangement uses TRBV5-1 and TRBJ2-3, with D possibly being TRBD2 (5 bases). V was shortened by 2 bases and J by 5 bases, with 21 bases between the two germline ends. CDR3 length: 17 amino acids. Germline CDR1 and CDR2: SGHRS and YFSETQ. The CDR3 region has the DNA TGCGCCAGCAGCTTCACATTTTCTGGGGAGTTAATAGATACGCAGTATTTT. It codes for CASSFTFSGELIDTQYF. The full variable domain, in which reference TRBV5-1 and TRBJ2-3 provide the parts outside the CDR3, is KAGVTQTPRYLIKTRGQQVTLSCSPISGHRSVSWYQQTPGQGLQFLFEYFSETQRNKGNFPGRFSGRQFSNSRSEMNVSTLELGDSALYLCASSFTFSGELIDTQYFGPGTRLTVL.

This clonotype was recorded at least ten times. V usage is TRBV2 and J usage is TRBJ2-2, with D maybe TRBD1 (6 bases). Germline assignment: CDR1 SNHLY and CDR2 FYNNEI. The CDR3 sequence is 16 residues long. V was cut by 0 bases and J by 5 bases, with 13 bases left in between. The CDR3 is CASSEARGRGTGELFF. As DNA, the CDR3 is TGTGCCAGCAGTGAAGCAAGAGGAAGGGGGACCGGGGAGCTGTTTTTT.

This clonotype was detected many times. The genes are TRBV2 and TRBJ2-1, with TRBD2 matching 14 bases. Germline V gives CDR1 SNHLY, CDR2 FYNNEI. This CDR3 region has 16 residues. Trimming removed 8 bases from V and 0 bases from J; junction bases left unmatched: 3. The CDR3 sequence: CASAGTSGSSYNEQFF. CDR3 in DNA: TGTGCCAGCGCCGGGACTAGCGGGAGCTCCTACAATGAGCAGTTCTTC.

Ten or more counts support this clonotype. J is TRBJ2-7 and V is TRBV4-3; TRBD2 might be the D (5 bases). Per the germline V gene, CDR1 is LGHNA and CDR2 is YSLEER. Between the trimmed V and J ends, which lost 4 bases and 5 bases, there was a span of 9 bases. This CDR3 is 12 amino acids long. CDR3 region: CASSRTGNEQYF. The CDR3 nucleotides read TGCGCCAGCAGCCGAACGGGGAACGAGCAGTACTTC.

The genes are TRBV7-6 and TRBJ2-7, with TRBD2 identical over 8 bases. CDR3 length equals 16 residues. Germline loops: CDR1 SGHVS, CDR2 FNYEAQ. The V segment lost 3 bases and the J segment 5 bases; nucleotides outside the gene matches: 12. CDR3 loop: CASSFSPGGELDEQYF. CDR3 in DNA: TGTGCCAGCAGCTTCTCTCCCGGGGGGGAATTGGACGAGCAGTACTTC. Variable domain in full (rest from reference TRBV7-6 and TRBJ2-7): GAGVSQSPRYKVTKRGQDVALRCDPISGHVSLYWYRQALGQGPEFLTYFNYEAQQDKSGLPNDRFSAERPEGSISTLTIQRTEQRDSAMYRCASSFSPGGELDEQYFGPGTRLTVT.

V and J are TRBV27 and TRBJ2-7, with D tentatively TRBD1 (6 bases). The germline V gene has CDR1 MNHEY and CDR2 SMNVEV (reference sequence). V was pared by 2 bases and J by 3 bases, with 17 bases between. The CDR3 has 16 residues. The CDR3 here is CASSLTGNIEFYEQYF. The CDR3 DNA reads TGTGCCAGCAGTTTAACAGGGAATATCGAGTTCTACGAGCAGTACTTC.

This clonotype was seen many times. The V call is TRBV9, the J call TRBJ2-1; 7 bases fit TRBD1. Trimming removed 0 bases from V and 2 bases from J; junction bases left unmatched: 2. The CDR3 sequence is 15 residues long. Germline V lookup: CDR1 SGDLS, CDR2 YYNGEE. CDR3 amino acids: CASSVGQGAYNEQFF. Written as DNA, the CDR3 is TGTGCCAGCAGCGTAGGGCAGGGGGCCTACAATGAGCAGTTCTTC. Looking up the rest from reference TRBV9 and TRBJ2-1 gives the full variable domain: DSGVTQTPKHLITATGQRVTLRCSPRSGDLSVYWYQQSLDQGLQFLIQYYNGEERAKGNILERFSAQQFPDLHSELNLSSLELGDSALYFCASSVGQGAYNEQFFGPGTRLTVL.

The V call is TRBV9, the J call TRBJ2-4, with D tentatively TRBD1 or TRBD2 (7 bases each). The V and J ends lost 3 bases and 0 bases respectively, with 16 bases between them. The CDR3 sequence is 17 residues long. Germline values: CDR1 SGDLS, CDR2 YYNGEE. The chain's CDR3 is CASSAQGVAGAKNIQYF. The CDR3 nucleotides are TGTGCCAGCAGCGCCCAGGGGGTAGCGGGAGCCAAAAACATTCAGTACTTC.

This clonotype was observed a few times. V gene TRBV6-4 combines with J gene TRBJ2-2; D may be TRBD1 or TRBD2 (5 bases each). Trimming cost V 3 bases and J 3 bases, with 11 bases left between them. This CDR3 has 15 residues. Germline lookup yields CDR1 MRHNA and CDR2 SNTAGT. The CDR3: CASSEKEGYTGELFF. As DNA, the CDR3 is TGTGCCAGCAGTGAAAAAGAGGGGTACACCGGGGAGCTGTTTTTT.

This clonotype was observed many times. The chain combines TRBV20-1 with TRBJ2-1, with no clear D. This CDR3 region has 15 residues. V dropped 0 bases and J dropped 0 bases, with 9 bases sitting between them. Germline V gene data show CDR1 as DFQATT and CDR2 as SNEGSKA (reference sequence). The CDR3 spells CSARERGSSYNEQFF. The CDR3 DNA sequence: TGCAGTGCTAGAGAACGAGGAAGCTCCTACAATGAGCAGTTCTTC.

The chain has TRBV5-1 and TRBJ2-1, with a possible D match to TRBD2 (6 bases). V dropped 6 bases and J dropped 0 bases, with 10 bases sitting between them. The germline V gene has CDR1 SGHRS and CDR2 YFSETQ. The CDR3 loop spans 14 amino acids. The DNA of the CDR3 is TGCGCCAGCAACCGGCGGGGCTCCTACAATGAGCAGTTCTTC. It codes for CASNRRGSYNEQFF.

This clonotype was seen a few times. The chain couples TRBV19 to TRBJ1-1; maybe TRBD1 (5 bases). Germline CDR1 LNHDA, CDR2 SQIVND (reference sequence). The CDR3 has 12 amino acids. Trimming took 9 bases from V and 4 from J, leaving 12 bases between them. CDR3 in amino acids: CASTQGFTEAFF. The CDR3, as DNA: TGTGCCAGCACTCAGGGTTTCACTGAAGCTTTCTTT.

The chain carries TRBV4-1 and TRBJ2-2, with 7 bases identical to TRBD2. The CDR3 is made up of 15 amino acids. The V gene's germline CDR1 is MGHRA and CDR2 YSYEKL. V shed 6 bases, J shed 6 bases, and the junction held 10 bases outside the gene matches. The DNA of the CDR3 is TGCGCCAGCAGGGTTATGGGTAGCGGGTCCGGGGAGCTGTTTTTT. Translating it yields CASRVMGSGSGELFF.

This clonotype was counted only a few times. The J gene is TRBJ1-6, the V gene TRBV7-9; no reliable D call. Germline lookup yields CDR1 SEHNR and CDR2 FQNEAQ (reference sequence). CDR3 length: 12 amino acids. V shed 4 bases and J shed 5 bases, with 3 bases lying between them. The CDR3 loop is CASSSDNSPLHF. The DNA for the CDR3 is TGTGCCAGCAGCTCGGATAATTCACCCCTCCACTTT.

Points on this clonotype: This clone may be a read error of a much larger clone one base away. The chain uses TRBV20-1 and TRBJ2-5, with D hard to call. The CDR3 sequence is 15 residues long. V lost 1 base and J lost 9, with 21 bases in between. Germline V lookup: CDR1 DFQATT, CDR2 SNEGSKA (reference sequence). The CDR3 loop reads CSARGRDDPPVAQYF. The DNA of the CDR3 is TGCAGTGCTAGAGGCCGTGATGACCCCCCGGTCGCCCAGTACTTC.

This clonotype came up many times. The V and J genes are TRBV20-1 and TRBJ2-3; D is unresolved. There are 11 residues in the CDR3. Trimming cost V 2 bases and J 7 bases, with 7 bases left between them. The V gene's germline CDR1 is DFQATT and CDR2 SNEGSKA (reference sequence). The CDR3 sequence is CSARLMNTQYF. CDR3 in DNA: TGCAGTGCTAGACTCATGAATACGCAGTATTTT.

This clonotype was picked up many times. This chain links TRBV7-9 with TRBJ1-4; TRBD1 agrees at 9 bases. J was trimmed by 8 bases and V by 5 bases; bases with no gene match: 6. This CDR3 is 14 amino acids long. CDR1 and CDR2 from the germline V gene are SEHNR and FQNEAQ (reference sequence). The CDR3 loop reads CASSPDRGNEKLFF. CDR3 in DNA: TGTGCCAGCAGCCCGGACAGGGGAAACGAAAAACTGTTTTTT.